The text below deals with one T cell receptor (beta chain). No antigen is known for it. Lesional scalp tissue (obtained by punch biopsy) and peripheral blood were collected from alopecia areata patients. Sorting separated CD4+ and CD8+ T cells out of PBMCs. The entry originates in a study of CD8+ T cells in alopecia areata. Study-level background: Administration of oral tofacitinib to treated patients was at 5 to 10 mg twice daily. Study-level results: In lesional scalp, particularly from alopecia totalis/universalis, clonality was higher than in normal scalp.

Trimming left V 4 bases short and J 0 bases short, with 6 bases between. The CDR3 has 12 residues. CDR1 is SQVTM and CDR2 is ANQGSEA in the germline V gene. Extraction of RNA preceded its reverse transcription into cDNA, which served as the sequencing template. Generated by immunoSEQ multiplex PCR, the TCRdb table keeps only in-frame clones and is missing some. The sample holds 150,000 to 200,000 clones, about 60% seen once. The clonotype comes from a human donor with alopecia areata. The V and J genes are TRBV29-1 and TRBJ1-2, with D unresolved. The sample consisted of CD4+ T cells sorted from blood, taken at week 0. CDR3 residues: CSVVAPNYGYTF. CDR3 sequence (DNA): TGCAGCGTTGTTGCCCCTAACTATGGCTACACCTTC.